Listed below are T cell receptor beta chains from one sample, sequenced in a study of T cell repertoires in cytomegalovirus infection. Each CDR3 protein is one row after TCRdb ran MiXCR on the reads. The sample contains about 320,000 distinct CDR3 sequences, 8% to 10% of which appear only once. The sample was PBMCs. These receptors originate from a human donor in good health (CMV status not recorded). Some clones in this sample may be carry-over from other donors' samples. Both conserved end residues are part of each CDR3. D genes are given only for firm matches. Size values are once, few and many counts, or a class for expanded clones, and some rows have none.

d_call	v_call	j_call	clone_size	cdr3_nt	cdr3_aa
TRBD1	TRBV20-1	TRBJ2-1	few	TGCAGTGCTCTTACAGGGGTAGTGAATGAGCAGTTCTTC	CSALTGVVNEQFF
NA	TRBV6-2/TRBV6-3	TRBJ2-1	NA	TGTGCCAGCACCAAACGTGGGACACGGAATGAGCAGTTCTTC	CASTKRGTRNEQFF
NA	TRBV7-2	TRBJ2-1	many	TGTGCCAGCAGGCAAGACAGGAGCTCCTACAATGAGCAGTTCTTC	CASRQDRSSYNEQFF
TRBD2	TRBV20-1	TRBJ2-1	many	TGCAGTGCTAGAGATCCTAGCGGGAGTCTAAATGAGCAGTTCTTC	CSARDPSGSLNEQFF
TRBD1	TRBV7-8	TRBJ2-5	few	TGTGCCAGCAGAGTGGACAGGCCTAATCAAAAGGAGACCCAGTACTTC	CASRVDRPNQKETQYF
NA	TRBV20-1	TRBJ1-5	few	TGCAGTGCTAAACAGGGCACGCCCCAGCATTTT	CSAKQGTPQHF
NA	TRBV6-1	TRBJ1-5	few	TGTGCCAGCAGTGAAGCGCCCAGGGGAGCGCGTCAGCCCCAGCATTTT	CASSEAPRGARQPQHF
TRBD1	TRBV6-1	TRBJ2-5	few	TGTGCCAGCAGTGGCCCGACAGGGGGCGGGGAGACCCAGTACTTC	CASSGPTGGGETQYF
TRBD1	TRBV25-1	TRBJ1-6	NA	TGTGCCAGCAGTCAGGGGGTTAGCTCCTATAATTCACCCCTCCACTTT	CASSQGVSSYNSPLHF
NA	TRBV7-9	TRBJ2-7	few	TGTGCCAGCAGCTTAACCGGCTCCGGACTGTCGAACTCCTACGAGCAGTACTTC	CASSLTGSGLSNSYEQYF
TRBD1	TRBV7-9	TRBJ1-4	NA	TGTGCCAGCAGCAGGACAGGAACTGGGGAAAAACTGTTTTTT	CASSRTGTGEKLFF
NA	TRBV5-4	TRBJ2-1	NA	TGTGCCAGCAGCTCGGGGACGCTGAGCTCCTACAATGAGCAGTTCTTC	CASSSGTLSSYNEQFF
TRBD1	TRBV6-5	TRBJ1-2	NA	TGTGCCAGCAGTTGGGACAGAAGTAACTATGGCTACACCTTC	CASSWDRSNYGYTF
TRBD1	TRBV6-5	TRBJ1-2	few	TGTGCCAGCAGGATCCGGGACAGGGGAGAGGTTAACTATGGCTACACCTTC	CASRIRDRGEVNYGYTF
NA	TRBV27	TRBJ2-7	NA	TGTGCCAGCAGTTACTTTTCAGGGGAGCAGTACTTC	CASSYFSGEQYF
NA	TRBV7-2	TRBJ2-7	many	TGTGCCAGCAGTCTTCCAATCCTCTACGAGCAGTACTTC	CASSLPILYEQYF
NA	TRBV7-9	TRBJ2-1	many	TGTGCCAGCAGCCCACAAAATGAGCAGTTCTTC	CASSPQNEQFF
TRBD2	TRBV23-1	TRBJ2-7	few	TGCGCCAGCAGTCAAGGGGCCGAAGAACAAGCGGGGTCAACTTCCTACGAGCAGTACTTC	CASSQGAEEQAGSTSYEQYF
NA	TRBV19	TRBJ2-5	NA	TGTGCCAGTAGTAACCGACAGCCACAAGAGACCCAGTACTTC	CASSNRQPQETQYF
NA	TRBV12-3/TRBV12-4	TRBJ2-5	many	TGTGCCAGCACCCGAGGGACCTCTCGGGAGACCCAGTACTTC	CASTRGTSRETQYF
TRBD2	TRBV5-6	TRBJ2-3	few	TGTGCCAGCAGCATTACTAGCGAGGATACGCAGTATTTT	CASSITSEDTQYF
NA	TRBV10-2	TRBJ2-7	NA	TGCGCCAGCAGTGATCGAGGGCCCACCTACGTGCAGTACTTC	CASSDRGPTYVQYF
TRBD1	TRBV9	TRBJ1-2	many	TGTGCCAGCAGCCCCCGGGACAGGGGAGGCTACACCTTC	CASSPRDRGGYTF
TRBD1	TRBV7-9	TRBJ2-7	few	TGTGCCAGCAGCGCACGGACAGGGGGTGCCGAGCAGTACTTC	CASSARTGGAEQYF
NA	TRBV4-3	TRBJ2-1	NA	TGCGCCAGCAGCCAAGATTCCCTGGGAACCCAGCAGTTCTTC	CASSQDSLGTQQFF
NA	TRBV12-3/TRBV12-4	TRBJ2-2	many	TGTGCCAGCAGAGAACGGACAGAGGACACCGGGGAGCTGTTTTTT	CASRERTEDTGELFF
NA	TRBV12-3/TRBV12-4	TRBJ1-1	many	TGTGCCAGCGGGCAGTCGTTAGGCGGCACTGAAGCTTTCTTT	CASGQSLGGTEAFF
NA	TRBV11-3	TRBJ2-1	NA	TGTGCCAGCAGCTTAGATCCCTACAATGAGCAGTTCTTC	CASSLDPYNEQFF
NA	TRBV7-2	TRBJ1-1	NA	TGTGCCAGCAGGACGAGACAGCACACTGAAGCTTTCTTT	CASRTRQHTEAFF
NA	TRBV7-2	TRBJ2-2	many	TGTGCCAGCAGTCAAAGGACTACATACACCGGGGAGCTGTTTTTT	CASSQRTTYTGELFF
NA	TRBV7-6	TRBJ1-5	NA	TGTGCCAGCAGCTTAGAATGGGGTCAGCCCCAGCATTTT	CASSLEWGQPQHF
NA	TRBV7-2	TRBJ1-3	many	TGTGCCAGCAGCTTAGGGATGAGGTTCACAGGAAACACCATATATTTT	CASSLGMRFTGNTIYF
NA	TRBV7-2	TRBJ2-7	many	TGTGCCAGCAGCTTAGCCTGGACCTCCTACGAGCAGTACTTC	CASSLAWTSYEQYF
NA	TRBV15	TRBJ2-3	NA	TGTGCCACCAGCAGAGACTTTGGTATCGTGGCTACGCAGTATTTT	CATSRDFGIVATQYF
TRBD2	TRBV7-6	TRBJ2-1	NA	TGTGCCAGCAGCTTAGCGAGCGGGGGGGCCAATGAGCAGTTCTTC	CASSLASGGANEQFF
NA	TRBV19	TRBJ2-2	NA	TGTGCCAGTAGTCAAGGGTGGGGAAACACCGGGGAGCTGTTTTTT	CASSQGWGNTGELFF
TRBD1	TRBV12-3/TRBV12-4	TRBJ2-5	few	TGTGCCAGCAGTACAACAAGGGACAGGGACGAGACCCAGTACTTC	CASSTTRDRDETQYF
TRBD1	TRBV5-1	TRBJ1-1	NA	TGCGCCAGCAGCCCTAGGACAGGGAATATGAACACTGAAGCTTTCTTT	CASSPRTGNMNTEAFF
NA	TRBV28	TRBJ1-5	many	TGTGCCAGCAGTTTCTTGGGTAATCAGCCCCAGCATTTT	CASSFLGNQPQHF